The source of this T cell receptor beta chain is a study of blood T cell repertoires in COVID-19. Germline loops: CDR1 MNHEY, CDR2 SMNVEV (reference sequence). V shed 10 bases, J shed 2 bases, and the junction held 10 bases outside the gene matches. This CDR3 has 15 amino acids. Generated by immunoSEQ multiplex PCR, the TCRdb table keeps only in-frame clones and is missing some. Among about 240,000 clones, around 88% were seen once, and the ten largest hold 12%. This TCR was recovered from a man older than 75 with acute or convalescent COVID-19. Sample: peripheral blood. V and J are TRBV27 and TRBJ2-1, with 8 bases aligning to TRBD1. In DNA form, the CDR3 reads TGTGCCACCTCTCCCGGGACAGGACCCTACAATGAGCAGTTCTTC. Protein sequence: CATSPGTGPYNEQFF.